These 18 T cell receptor beta chains were sequenced from one sample in a study of CD8 T cells in ankylosing spondylitis. TCRdb processed the 5' RACE reads anew with MiXCR; each CDR3 protein has one entry. The sample yields around 330,000 distinct CDR3 sequences, approximately 10% seen once. Sequences were obtained from blood, either unsorted or a sorted T cell fraction (not recorded which). All receptors come from a female donor with ankylosing spondylitis or in good health (not recorded which).

This clonotype showed up many times. The rearrangement links TRBV7-2 to TRBJ1-5; no clear D gene. V was trimmed by 1 base and J by 4 bases, leaving 5 bases between them. In germline, CDR1 is SGHTA, CDR2 FQGNSA. CDR3 length: 13 residues. The CDR3 DNA follows: TGTGCCAGCAGCTTAGAACAGAATCAGCCCCAGCATTTT. This sequence encodes CASSLEQNQPQHF. Using reference TRBV7-2 and TRBJ1-5 for the parts outside the CDR3, the full variable domain is GAGVSQSPSNKVTEKGKDVELRCDPISGHTALYWYRQSLGQGLEFLIYFQGNSAPDKSGLPSDRFSAERTGGSVSTLTIQRTQQEDSAVYLCASSLEQNQPQHFGDGTRLSIL.

This clonotype came up many times. The chain joins TRBV5-1 to TRBJ2-1; D assignment may be TRBD1 or TRBD2 (7 bases each). There are 16 residues in the CDR3. V lost 0 bases and J lost 4, with 14 bases in between. Per the germline V gene, CDR1 is SGHRS and CDR2 is YFSETQ. CDR3 loop: CASSLASGGGYNEQFF. Written as DNA, the CDR3 is TGCGCCAGCAGCTTGGCTTCAGGGGGAGGGTACAATGAGCAGTTCTTC.

The chain combines TRBV20-1 with TRBJ1-3; D might be TRBD1 (5 bases). Germline CDR1 reads DFQATT; CDR2 reads SNEGSKA (reference sequence). V shed 6 bases and J shed 0 bases, with 12 bases lying between them. The CDR3 loop spans 14 amino acids. The CDR3 coding sequence is TGCAGTGCAACAAGGGACGGCTCTGGAAACACCATATATTTT. It codes for CSATRDGSGNTIYF.

CDR3 nucleotides: TGCGCCAGCAGCCAAGATAGGTCGCTGGGGCTAGCGGGCAATGAGCAGTTCTTC. This sequence encodes CASSQDRSLGLAGNEQFF. This chain joins TRBV4-3 and TRBJ2-1, with 8 bases that match TRBD2. Germline loops: CDR1 LGHNA, CDR2 YSLEER. CDR3 length: 18 residues. Losses at the gene ends were 0 bases for V and 6 bases for J; bases not matched to a gene: 13.

V gene TRBV7-9 combines with J gene TRBJ2-1, with no clear D. The V end was cut by 5 bases, the J end by 5 bases, with 16 bases between. From germline, CDR1 is SEHNR and CDR2 FQNEAQ (reference sequence). CDR3 length equals 15 residues. The CDR3 loop is CASSPPVEWDNEQFF. The CDR3 bases are TGTGCCAGCAGCCCCCCCGTGGAATGGGACAATGAGCAGTTCTTC.

There are many counts of this clonotype. The CDR3 DNA reads as TGCGCCAGCAGCTTGACTATCACAGATACGCAGTATTTT. Translating it yields CASSLTITDTQYF. The chain joins TRBV5-1 to TRBJ2-3; D gene ambiguous. Germline CDR1 is SGHRS and CDR2 is YFSETQ. The CDR3 length is 13 residues. V was cut by 1 base and J by 2 bases, with 5 bases left in between.

This clonotype has ten or more counts. This sequence joins TRBV20-1 and TRBJ2-2; a weak D match, TRBD1 (5 bases). V was shortened by 6 bases and J by 5 bases, with 13 bases between the two germline ends. CDR1 DFQATT and CDR2 SNEGSKA come from the germline V gene (reference sequence). This CDR3 region has 13 residues. The DNA for the CDR3 is TGCAGTGCGGGGCGGAGAGAGACCGGGGAGCTGTTTTTT. Amino acids: CSAGRRETGELFF.

This clonotype has at least ten counts. The rearrangement uses TRBV29-1 and TRBJ2-1, with 8 bases lining up with TRBD2. In germline, CDR1 is SQVTM, CDR2 ANQGSEA. The CDR3 sequence is 14 residues long. After removal of 4 bases from V and 8 bases from J, the junction contained 10 bases not matched to a gene. The CDR3 is CSVAPGLDLHEQFF. CDR3 DNA: TGCAGCGTTGCGCCGGGACTAGACCTTCATGAGCAGTTCTTC.

The CDR3 is CASSLPGQVTDEQYF. The DNA for the CDR3 is TGCGCCAGCAGCCTACCGGGACAGGTCACCGACGAGCAGTACTTC. The J gene is TRBJ2-7, the V gene TRBV5-1; 8 nucleotides align to TRBD1. With 4 bases clipped from V and 5 bases from J, the junction kept 11 bases outside the gene matches. The length of the CDR3 is 15 residues. Germline V CDR1 and CDR2: SGHRS, YFSETQ.

This clonotype occurred many times. The J gene is TRBJ1-1, the V gene TRBV7-2; D not resolved. Germline loops: CDR1 SGHTA, CDR2 FQGNSA. V was trimmed by 2 bases and J by 4 bases, leaving 8 bases between them. This CDR3 contains 13 residues. CDR3: CASSLMYLTEAFF. The DNA of the CDR3 is TGTGCCAGCAGCTTAATGTATCTCACTGAAGCTTTCTTT.

This clonotype was seen at least ten times. The chain has TRBV20-1 and TRBJ2-4; D remains unclear. CDR1 DFQATT and CDR2 SNEGSKA come from the germline V gene (reference sequence). CDR3 length: 13 residues. V lost 6 bases, J lost 15 bases, and 24 bases lay in between. DNA for the CDR3: TGCAGTGCCCCGTTTAGTCTTCGTGGGGTAATGTACTTC. This translates into CSAPFSLRGVMYF.

This clonotype was seen many times. The chain uses TRBV7-2 and TRBJ1-3, with D perhaps TRBD1 (5 bases). Germline V lookup: CDR1 SGHTA, CDR2 FQGNSA. The CDR3 consists of 14 residues. V was shortened by 7 bases and J by 7 bases, with 17 bases between the two germline ends. DNA for the CDR3: TGTGCCAGCAACCATGGGGCAGTGGGGAACACCATATATTTT. It translates to CASNHGAVGNTIYF.

This clonotype has a count of ten or more. The chain uses TRBV24-1 and TRBJ2-2; TRBD2 matches 14 bases. Germline V gives CDR1 KGHDR, CDR2 SFDVKD. This CDR3 has 14 amino acids. V was pared by 7 bases and J by 6 bases, with 0 bases of the junction left unmatched. CDR3 region: CATRTSGGAGELFF. The CDR3 DNA is TGTGCCACCAGGACTAGCGGGGGGGCCGGGGAGCTGTTTTTT.

This clonotype was counted ten times or more. The chain employs TRBV9 and TRBJ2-1; 7 bases match TRBD2. The CDR3 covers 15 residues. From germline, CDR1 is SGDLS and CDR2 YYNGEE. V gave up 3 bases and J gave up 4 bases; unmatched junction bases: 7. CDR3 DNA sequence: TGTGCCAGCAGCGAGAGGCGGGGGAATTACAATGAGCAGTTCTTC. It codes for CASSERRGNYNEQFF.

This clonotype has ten or more counts. The chain couples TRBV29-1 to TRBJ2-1; 9 positions match TRBD1. Trimming at V came to 4 bases and at J to 4 bases, leaving 5 bases not matched to a gene. Germline V lookup: CDR1 SQVTM, CDR2 ANQGSEA. The CDR3 covers 14 residues. CDR3 amino acids: CSVGPGQGYNEQFF. The CDR3 DNA is TGCAGCGTTGGCCCGGGACAGGGATACAATGAGCAGTTCTTC.

This clonotype was recorded at least ten times. The V and J genes are TRBV30 and TRBJ1-5, with D hard to call. V lost 3 bases and J 5 bases, leaving 8 bases between the germline ends. Germline CDR1 and CDR2: GTSNPN and SVGIG (reference sequence). This CDR3 is 12 amino acids long. The DNA for the CDR3 is TGTGCCTGGAGAGAAATGGATCAGCCCCAGCATTTT. It specifies CAWREMDQPQHF.

This clonotype was observed at least ten times. The V and J genes are TRBV5-1 and TRBJ1-2; 7 nucleotides align to TRBD1. CDR1 is SGHRS and CDR2 is YFSETQ in the germline V gene. The CDR3 has 15 residues. Trimming cost V 1 base and J 5 bases; bases outside gene matches: 8. The CDR3 DNA reads as TGCGCCAGCAGCTTGTCAGGCAGGGGGGATTATGGCTACACCTTC. Encoded protein: CASSLSGRGDYGYTF.

This clonotype was recorded a few times. The gene calls are TRBV2 and TRBJ1-1; 7 positions match TRBD1. The germline V gene encodes CDR1 SNHLY and CDR2 FYNNEI. Trimming removed 7 bases from V and 2 bases from J; junction bases left unmatched: 13. The CDR3 is 16 amino acids. CDR3 bases: TGTGCCAGCAACCAGATCTCAGGGACAGCCAACACTGAAGCTTTCTTT. This translates into CASNQISGTANTEAFF.